These 29 T cell receptor beta chains were sequenced from one sample in a study of blood T cell repertoires in COVID-19. The data were produced by immunoSEQ multiplex PCR, yet TCRdb's version contains in-frame clones alone and is incomplete. This sample carries about 140,000 clones, 85% to 90% of them seen once, and the ten largest clones take around 5%. Material: peripheral blood. The receptors derive from a human donor in a cohort sampled during active COVID-19.

The J gene is TRBJ1-1, the V gene TRBV27; D gene unclear. The CDR3 covers 13 residues. Germline lookup yields CDR1 MNHEY and CDR2 SMNVEV (reference sequence). Deletions cut 5 bases from V and 0 bases from J, with 7 bases between. The CDR3 nucleotides read TGTGCCAGCAGTGCCACAGTGAACACTGAAGCTTTCTTT. Translating gives CASSATVNTEAFF.

This chain links TRBV27 with TRBJ2-3, with 8 bases fitting TRBD2. The CDR3 length is 18 residues. Germline CDR1 MNHEY, CDR2 SMNVEV (reference sequence). V was clipped by 4 bases and J by 6 bases; unmatched bases: 18. The CDR3 DNA sequence: TGTGCCAGCAGTTCACCCCCCTGGACTAGCCCTTCCCTGGATACGCAGTATTTT. The encoded protein is CASSSPPWTSPSLDTQYF.

The rearrangement joins TRBV28 to TRBJ1-1; 7 nucleotides align to TRBD1. V dropped 6 bases and J dropped 2; count of bases not matched to a gene: 3. This CDR3 is built from 13 residues. Germline-derived CDR1 and CDR2 are MDHEN and SYDVKM. The CDR3, as DNA: TGTGCCAGCAGCAACAGGGGCAACACTGAAGCTTTCTTT. Residues: CASSNRGNTEAFF. The whole variable domain, remainder taken from reference TRBV28 and TRBJ1-1, is DVKVTQSSRYLVKRTGEKVFLECVQDMDHENMFWYRQDPGLGLRLIYFSYDVKMKEKGDIPEGYSVSREKKERFSLILESASTNQTSMYLCASSNRGNTEAFFGQGTRLTVV.

The chain has TRBV18 and TRBJ1-1; 7 nucleotides match TRBD1. Germline V CDR1 and CDR2: KGHSH, LQKENI. The CDR3 loop spans 13 amino acids. V shed 8 bases, J shed 5 bases, and the junction held 8 bases outside the gene matches. The CDR3 DNA is TGTGCCAGCGTACGGGACAGCGAGACTGAAGCTTTCTTT. Its protein is CASVRDSETEAFF.

The chain is built from TRBV30 and TRBJ1-5; possibly TRBD1 for D (5 bases). V was clipped by 3 bases and J by 0 bases, with 12 bases between them. The CDR3 contains 15 residues. Germline CDR1 and CDR2: GTSNPN and SVGIG (reference sequence). DNA of the CDR3: TGTGCCTGGAGCGTACAGGTAGATAGCAATCAGCCCCAGCATTTT. Translated, it gives CAWSVQVDSNQPQHF.

The genes are TRBV19 and TRBJ2-2, with 8 bases matching TRBD1. The CDR3 runs 13 residues. From germline, CDR1 is LNHDA and CDR2 SQIVND (reference sequence). Trimming took 11 bases from V and 5 from J; bases not matched to a gene: 7. The DNA for the CDR3 is TGTGCCTCTCAGGGGGCGCGGACCGGGGAGCTGTTTTTT. This codes for CASQGARTGELFF.

In DNA, the CDR3 is TGTGCCACCAGTGATCCTAACTACTATGGCTACACCTTC. Protein product: CATSDPNYYGYTF. This chain joins TRBV24-1 and TRBJ1-2; D gene ambiguous. Germline V gene lookup returns CDR1 KGHDR and CDR2 SFDVKD. The CDR3 is 13 residues long. Trimming shortened V by 3 bases and J by 3 bases, and 7 bases separated the two germline ends.

The chain uses TRBV2 and TRBJ1-1, with D possibly being TRBD1 (6 bases). The germline gives CDR1 SNHLY, CDR2 FYNNEI. V shed 6 bases and J shed 4 bases, with 12 bases lying between them. The CDR3 covers 13 residues. The CDR3 here is CASSKQGSTEAFF. The DNA of the CDR3 is TGTGCCAGCAGCAAACAGGGCAGCACTGAAGCTTTCTTT.

The V gene is TRBV4-1, the J gene TRBJ2-7; 8 bases match TRBD1. The CDR3 totals 14 residues. CDR1 and CDR2 (germline): MGHRA, YSYEKL. V shed 4 bases, J shed 2 bases, and the junction held 4 bases outside the gene matches. The CDR3, as DNA: TGCGCCAGCAGCCCCGGGACAGGAGCCTACGAGCAGTACTTC. Translation: CASSPGTGAYEQYF.

The CDR3 nucleotides read TGTGCCAGCAGTGAGCTAGCGGGAGGGTCCGACGAGCAGTACTTC. It encodes CASSELAGGSDEQYF. The chain uses TRBV2 and TRBJ2-7; 12 bases fit TRBD2. The V gene's germline CDR1 is SNHLY and CDR2 FYNNEI. The CDR3 is 15 residues long. Unmatched junction bases numbered 5, after V lost 3 bases and J lost 5 bases.

The chain has TRBV12-3 or TRBV12-4 and TRBJ2-7; tentatively, D is TRBD2 (5 bases). CDR3 length equals 13 residues. Trimming took off 10 bases at V and 7 bases at J, with 20 bases between the two ends. CDR3 nucleotide sequence: TGTGCCACCTCCTGGTTCGGTGAGCGGGAGCAGTACTTC. It is translated as CATSWFGEREQYF.

The chain carries TRBV7-7 and TRBJ2-2, with 7 bases lining up with TRBD2. The CDR3 has 16 amino acids. Germline CDR1 and CDR2: SSHAT and FNYEAQ (reference sequence). V dropped 2 bases and J dropped 4; count of bases not matched to a gene: 7. The DNA of the CDR3 is TGTGCCAGCAGCTTAAGGTCCCCGGGGGGCACCGGGGAGCTGTTTTTT. Protein product: CASSLRSPGGTGELFF.

J is TRBJ1-1 and V is TRBV5-1; TRBD1 matches at 8 bases. The germline V gene has CDR1 SGHRS and CDR2 YFSETQ. The V and J ends lost 4 bases and 4 bases, in that order; junction bases with no gene match: 6. The CDR3 runs 14 residues. CDR3 region: CASSRTGGTTEAFF. Here the CDR3 DNA reads TGCGCCAGCAGCCGCACAGGGGGTACCACTGAAGCTTTCTTT. The complete variable domain, with remaining parts taken from reference TRBV5-1 and TRBJ1-1, reads KAGVTQTPRYLIKTRGQQVTLSCSPISGHRSVSWYQQTPGQGLQFLFEYFSETQRNKGNFPGRFSGRQFSNSRSEMNVSTLELGDSALYLCASSRTGGTTEAFFGQGTRLTVV.

The chain combines TRBV5-1 with TRBJ2-1, with 11 nucleotides matching TRBD2. The germline V gene has CDR1 SGHRS and CDR2 YFSETQ. Trimming cost V 1 base and J 5 bases; bases outside gene matches: 5. The CDR3 is 16 amino acids. Written as DNA, the CDR3 is TGCGCCAGCAGCTTGAGAGTAGCGGGAGGGAACAATGAGCAGTTCTTC. Its protein product is CASSLRVAGGNNEQFF.

Only one count was recorded for this clone. The chain recombines TRBV28 with TRBJ1-3, with D possibly TRBD1 on 6 matching bases. The germline V and J ends were trimmed by 5 bases and 1 base, with 18 bases remaining between them. There are 17 residues in the CDR3. Germline lookup yields CDR1 MDHEN and CDR2 SYDVKM. The CDR3 DNA sequence: TGTGCCAGCAGTATGGAGGAGAGGGGGTGGTCTGGAAACACCATATATTTT. Its translation: CASSMEERGWSGNTIYF.

This chain uses TRBV5-1 with TRBJ2-1; 7 bases line up with TRBD1. This CDR3 spans 16 amino acids. The V and J ends lost 7 bases and 4 bases, in that order; junction bases with no gene match: 14. The V gene's germline CDR1 is SGHRS and CDR2 YFSETQ. The CDR3 region is CASRLQQARGYNEQFF. The CDR3 region has the DNA TGCGCCAGCCGACTACAACAGGCCAGGGGGTACAATGAGCAGTTCTTC. Using reference TRBV5-1 and TRBJ2-1 for the parts outside the CDR3, the full variable domain is KAGVTQTPRYLIKTRGQQVTLSCSPISGHRSVSWYQQTPGQGLQFLFEYFSETQRNKGNFPGRFSGRQFSNSRSEMNVSTLELGDSALYLCASRLQQARGYNEQFFGPGTRLTVL.

This sequence joins TRBV5-1 and TRBJ2-1; 10 nucleotides align to TRBD2. The germline V gene encodes CDR1 SGHRS and CDR2 YFSETQ. Germline trimming cut 4 bases from V and 7 bases from J; bases unmatched to any gene: 5. The CDR3 totals 14 residues. This CDR3 reads CASSRGLARNEQFF. The CDR3 DNA is TGCGCCAGCAGCAGGGGACTAGCGAGGAATGAGCAGTTCTTC.

The J gene is TRBJ2-3, the V gene TRBV28, with a weak D call TRBD2 (6 bases). The CDR3 spans 13 residues. Trimming took 6 bases from V and 6 from J, leaving 13 bases between them. Germline V gives CDR1 MDHEN, CDR2 SYDVKM. CDR3 protein: CASRTPGVDTQYF. The CDR3 DNA is TGTGCCAGCAGAACCCCGGGGGTGGATACGCAGTATTTT.

This clone appeared once. This rearrangement joins TRBV29-1 to TRBJ1-2; D is undetermined. Germline V gene lookup returns CDR1 SQVTM and CDR2 ANQGSEA. V was shortened by 0 bases and J by 4 bases, with 9 bases between the two germline ends. This CDR3 spans 13 amino acids. For the CDR3, the DNA is TGCAGCGTTGAAGATTGGGAGGGCTATGGCTACACCTTC. It encodes CSVEDWEGYGYTF.

The chain has TRBV6-1 and TRBJ2-6; 10 bases are a match to TRBD1. Trimming cost V 4 bases and J 4 bases; bases outside gene matches: 7. In germline, CDR1 is MNHNS, CDR2 SASEGT. The CDR3 has 17 residues. CDR3 nucleotide sequence: TGTGCCAGCAGTGTTAGGGACAGGGGTTACGGGGCCAACGTCCTGACTTTC. Translation gives CASSVRDRGYGANVLTF.

The chain employs TRBV10-3 and TRBJ2-7, with D possibly matching TRBD1 (6 bases). Germline CDR1 is ENHRY and CDR2 is SYGVKD. Trimming shortened V by 2 bases and J by 2 bases, and 16 bases separated the two germline ends. The CDR3 consists of 16 residues. The CDR3 bases are TGTGCCATCAGTGAGACCCTGGGACACGCGACCTACGAGCAGTACTTC. Its translation: CAISETLGHATYEQYF.

Ten or more counts support this clone. This sequence joins TRBV27 and TRBJ2-3; D gene uncertain. Per the germline V gene, CDR1 is MNHEY and CDR2 is SMNVEV (reference sequence). Trimming shortened V by 6 bases and J by 1 base, and 11 bases separated the two germline ends. The CDR3 covers 14 residues. The CDR3 nucleotides read TGTGCCAGCAGGGTAACGGTGGGCACAGATACGCAGTATTTT. Residues: CASRVTVGTDTQYF.

The chain carries TRBV7-9 and TRBJ2-5, with a tentative D call TRBD2 (5 bases). Trimming pared 4 bases from V and 5 bases from J, leaving 14 bases between. Germline loops: CDR1 SEHNR, CDR2 FQNEAQ (reference sequence). There are 14 residues in the CDR3. CDR3 coding DNA: TGTGCCAGCAGCTCGCGGGCTTTGGGGGAGACCCAGTACTTC. This translates into CASSSRALGETQYF.

CDR3 residues: CASSEGGQGYYEQYF. The CDR3 nucleotides are TGTGCCAGCAGTGAGGGGGGACAGGGGTACTACGAGCAGTACTTC. V is TRBV6-1 and J is TRBJ2-7, with 10 bases fitting TRBD1. The junction had 5 bases not matched to a gene; V was cut back by 3 bases and J by 3 bases. This CDR3 contains 15 residues. Per germline, CDR1 MNHNS and CDR2 SASEGT.

The chain couples TRBV19 to TRBJ1-6; TRBD1 matches 7 bases. The CDR3 length is 15 residues. J was trimmed by 8 bases and V by 0 bases; bases with no gene match: 4. Looked up from germline, CDR1 is LNHDA and CDR2 is SQIVND (reference sequence). The CDR3 nucleotides are TGTGCCAGTAGTATAGATCAGGGGGGTTATTCACCCCTCCACTTT. This sequence encodes CASSIDQGGYSPLHF.

V and J are TRBV6-6 and TRBJ1-2; weak D call: TRBD1 (6 bases). The CDR3 totals 16 residues. V was pared by 0 bases and J by 5 bases, with 16 bases between. Germline V gene lookup returns CDR1 MNHNY and CDR2 SVGAGI (reference sequence). Here the CDR3 reads CASSYSEAGEGYGYTF. The CDR3 region has the DNA TGTGCCAGCAGTTACTCGGAGGCAGGGGAGGGGTATGGCTACACCTTC.

The V and J genes are TRBV6-4 and TRBJ2-3; possibly TRBD2 for D (6 bases). CDR3 length: 15 residues. Per the germline V gene, CDR1 is MRHNA and CDR2 is SNTAGT. Trimming removed 7 bases at V and 3 bases at J, with 17 bases between. The DNA of the CDR3 is TGTGCCAGCACGCAAGGCGGGGTTGGGACAGATACGCAGTATTTT. The encoded protein is CASTQGGVGTDTQYF.

The sample holds a few counts of this clone. V usage is TRBV6-1 and J usage is TRBJ2-1; D call uncertain. In germline, CDR1 is MNHNS, CDR2 SASEGT. CDR3 length equals 16 residues. The V end lost 2 bases, the J end lost 2 bases, and 13 bases lay between the germline ends. Here the CDR3 reads CASSESTSPTYNEQFF. The DNA of the CDR3 is TGTGCCAGCAGTGAATCCACCAGTCCCACCTACAATGAGCAGTTCTTC.

J is TRBJ2-7 and V is TRBV11-3; 9 bases are a match to TRBD1. V lost 5 bases and J lost 0; bases outside the gene matches: 5. Germline V gives CDR1 SGHNT, CDR2 YENEEA. This CDR3 contains 15 residues. Written as DNA, the CDR3 is TGTGCCAGCAGCCCCGGGACAGGGTTCTCCTACGAGCAGTACTTC. Protein sequence: CASSPGTGFSYEQYF.